The TCR beta chain under discussion was sequenced for a study of identifying expanded T cells in peripheral blood. With respect to this clone: Its antigen remains unknown.

The protocol was immunoSEQ multiplex PCR, while the TCRdb copy is restricted to in-frame clones and leaves out a portion. This sample carries under 150,000 clones, about 86% of them seen once, and the ten largest clones take 8.4%. Collection occurred without any documented infections or immune events in donors. Study-level points and caveats: Technical replicates showed about 1.2 changed clones; about 2 weeks about 16.4; four weeks 19. Across healthy donors, higher total template counts meant significantly greater approximately 2-week count variance.

The germline CDR1 and CDR2 sequences are MGHDK and SYGVNS. CDR3 length: 16 residues. Trimming removed 6 bases from V and 6 bases from J, with 21 bases in between. The material sequenced was blood. V gene TRBV25-1 combines with J gene TRBJ2-1; D is uncertain. This TCR was sampled from a person aged 18 to 75 in good health. The CDR3 here is CASSPRMAGNVNEQFF. The CDR3 DNA reads as TGTGCCAGCAGCCCAAGGATGGCCGGTAATGTCAATGAGCAGTTCTTC.